This T cell receptor beta chain was found in a study of blood T cell repertoires in COVID-19. The wider study: In each case, the material was cDNA or gDNA derived from T cells, B-cell-depleted T cells, or PBMCs.

Trimming removed 4 bases from V and 8 bases from J; junction bases left unmatched: 6. Per germline, CDR1 LGHNA and CDR2 YSLEER. The CDR3 spans 13 residues. Original methodology: Amplification from reference gene primers served as the basis for estimated nucleated cell counts. This table comes from immunoSEQ multiplex PCR, and its TCRdb copy is limited to in-frame clones, with some not included. V and J calls and clone size are as listed in that table; D and trimming were resolved from the DNA. The profile shows around 160,000 clones, around 81% of them singletons. The chain combines TRBV4-3 with TRBJ1-2, with TRBD1 matching 8 bases. Sequencing was carried out using peripheral blood. The sequence was obtained from a man in his sixties with active or convalescent COVID-19. The CDR3 DNA follows: TGCGCCAGCAGCCGACAGACAGGGGTAGGCTACACCTTC. Its protein product is CASSRQTGVGYTF.